This note documents a single T cell receptor beta chain sequence. Its antigen is currently not known. No much larger clone is present one base from it, and per-base qualities are unavailable. The cohort was made up of approximately 670 healthy bone marrow donors. All cohort members were sampled while nominally healthy, although unrecorded immune exposures were likely present. The donor tested CMV seronegative, placing the donor among the roughly 340 seronegative members of the cohort. Every donor gave a peripheral blood sample, and the peripheral blood mononuclear cells from that sample were used for TCR beta sequencing. Genomic DNA was extracted from the blood cell samples with the Qiagen DNeasy Blood Extraction Kit. These data are taken from a study of cytomegalovirus exposure and HLA in healthy donors (dated 2017 in TCRdb). As for the study more broadly: An earlier analysis of several hundred of the donors reported about 250 Gb of sequence data and around 120 million unique TCR beta sequences from about 179 million T cells. Class I and class II HLA loci were covered by the typing at four-digit resolution. To study patterns of TCR occurrence, a later analysis re-analyzed previously published TCR beta repertoires from several hundred donors and added high-resolution HLA genotyping. Five DR-DQ haplotypes were handled as single units for association and clustering, since linkage in the cohort was strong. Across 300 to 500 genotyped donors of the cohort, an average of approximately 200,000 unique TCR beta nucleotide sequences per donor were sequenced, and around 20% of those sequences were non-productive. Using immunosequencing, the study profiled T cell repertoires from about 610 subjects and related those repertoires to cytomegalovirus serostatus. Roughly 300 gigabases of sequencing data and around 80 million unique TCR sequences made up an early release that covered around 640 HLA-typed donors. Rather than drawing on any new phenotypic data, the later analysis identified candidate immune exposures from TCR beta sequences and the way those sequences occurred across donors. Typing coverage varied by locus: about 620-630 donors for A, B, C, DRB1 and DQB1; approximately 500 for DQA1; approximately 610 for DPA1; roughly 450 for DPB1. The study aimed to test whether cataloging public T cell receptors could reveal signatures of past pathogen exposure. All discovery cohort repertoires had been generated using a single sequencing platform. In a later genetic analysis, genome-wide SNP genotypes for about 55% of the roughly 700 donors were used, and that subset was treated as a discovery cohort. Along with the roughly 670-subject first cohort, a separate validation cohort of over a hundred different subjects was used. Of the roughly 400 genotyped donors, 70% to 90% were placed in the genetic ancestry cluster associated with self-reported Caucasian donors. In an earlier analysis of around 540 of the donors, high-throughput TCR beta sequencing was used to judge whether each TCR beta V gene segment behaved as functional or pseudogenic. Donor age, sex, ethnicity and CMV serostatus were compiled together with the repertoire data. To predict cytomegalovirus infection status, the study brought together high-throughput TCR immunosequencing, statistical association of individual TCRs with disease status, and machine learning.

Clipping removes 6 bases from V and 6 bases from J, with 17 as the unmatched junction base count. For CDR1 and CDR2, the germline V gene lists SGHAT and FQNNGV. The cysteine opens and the phenylalanine closes a CDR3 of 17 amino acids. The kept DNA is CDR3 alone, 51 bases in frame from the first base. Points the paper makes about the study in general: A later analysis found that most CMV-associated TCR beta chains appeared HLA-restricted, with HLA associations seemingly driven largely by CMV exposure. An association between a missense DCLRE1C variant and V-gene and J-gene trimming of TCR beta chains was found in a later genetic analysis and replicated in an independent cohort. In an earlier analysis of about 550 of the donors, most TCR beta V segments were observed in productive rearrangements about 87% or about 30% of the time, broadly matching IMGT annotations. HLA typing was unavailable for some donors at each locus, so association tests used only the typed subset. According to the authors, the approach could potentially be generalized to other disease states and immunological phenotypes. Presence/absence analyses assumed roughly uniform sequencing depth across donors, an assumption that may not hold. The only immune exposure information available for the cohort was CMV serostatus. Several of the top co-occurrence clusters appeared to be linked to parvovirus B19, influenza, CMV and Epstein-Barr virus, according to a later analysis. Specific HLA alleles were associated with about 17,000 TCR beta sequences at a false discovery rate of 0.05 in a later analysis. Some IMGT-functional V segments, including TRBV6-2 and TRBV6-3, could not be told apart with the 87-base-pair reads, so those segments were excluded. Linkage disequilibrium might explain the correlated functional status among segregating V segments, but an unknown experimental factor could not be ruled out. A group of highly shared sequence variants was considered likely to be a technical artifact of the sequencing pipeline. Most TCR sequences were seen in very few donors, while some public TCRs were found in many individuals. Compared with equally common non-associated chains, HLA-associated TCR beta chains in a later analysis were more clonally expanded and had lower generation probabilities. Only TCR beta chains were sequenced in this cohort, and the absence of alpha or paired-chain data limited detectable features. Compared with the roughly 700-donor mean, donors in an Asian-associated ancestry cluster had fewer N-insertions in productive TCRs, according to a later genetic analysis. In the study, about 150 TCR beta chains were listed as associated with cytomegalovirus. In vitro tests confirmed that three of the cytomegalovirus-associated TCR beta chains recognize cytomegalovirus antigens. A further reported finding was that TCR beta sequences accurately predicted the HLA-A and HLA-B alleles for most subjects in the first cohort. Cytomegalovirus status was reported to be diagnosed by the classifier with high specificity and sensitivity in both the original and validation cohorts. Assigning TCR associations to individual alleles was difficult when HLA alleles, especially DR and DQ, strongly co-occurred. Because counts were too low, some 16 rarely observed V segments, including chromosome 9 orphons, were excluded from the earlier analysis of several hundred of the donors. According to a later analysis, TCR association rates differed among HLA loci, with DRB1 alleles showing the most associated TCRs and HLA-C alleles showing the fewest.

Libraries were constructed by the immunoSEQ multiplex PCR assay. For the multiplex PCR, a mixture combining 60 forward primers for TCR Vbeta segments and 13 reverse primers for TCR Jbeta segments was used. The CDR3 region of rearranged TCR beta genes was amplified from genomic DNA with a multiplex PCR assay. The Illumina HiSeq System was used to sequence the amplified TCR beta libraries as 87-base-pair reads. Turning to the authors' computational methods: A later analysis tallied tens of millions of unique TCR beta chains across the 666 repertoires, and approximately 12 million of those chains were shared by two or more donors. A nearest-neighbor algorithm error-corrected the raw reads and collapsed the reads into unique sequences, merging closely related sequences to remove PCR and sequencing errors. V, D and J gene segments were assigned by aligning CDR3 sequences to IMGT reference sequences. For a sequence to be retained, a match of at least six nucleotides was required to both a V gene segment and a J gene segment. A rearrangement counted as productive if the CDR3 had no stop codons and remained in frame with V and J, and every other rearrangement counted as non-productive. Following IMGT convention, CDR3 was defined as the stretch from the second conserved V-encoded cysteine up to the conserved J-encoded phenylalanine. The earlier analysis of 500 to 750 of the donors excluded any sequence lacking an unambiguous match to a single V gene segment. An earlier analysis of 587 of the donors called V segments functional above 56.7% productive rearrangements and segregating when the between-donor standard deviation exceeded 5%. A statistical classification framework was built to diagnose cytomegalovirus status from the catalog of TCR beta chain sequences. V and J gene assignment, in a later analysis, came from comparing TCR nucleotide sequences with IMGT/GENE-DB human TR gene sequences. A later analysis assigned CDR3 sequences and most-parsimonious VDJ recombination scenarios with the TCRdist pipeline. In a later analysis, each TCR beta chain was defined by its CDR3 amino acid sequence together with its V-gene family, and reads lacking a unique V-gene family were excluded. To address suspected cross-contamination and a sequencing artifact, a later analysis removed roughly 640 highly shared, low-generation-probability nucleotide sequences. In a later analysis, a clonal expansion index was calculated for each public chain from normalized within-repertoire ranks of inferred template counts. Generation probabilities in a later analysis came from a VDJ recombination model fitted to out-of-frame rearrangements, and those results were checked against IGoR. In a later analysis, hypergeometric tests were used to score TCR-TCR, TCR-HLA and TCR-CMV co-occurrence, with a repertoire-size bias correction applied to TCR pairs. To estimate false discovery rates, a later analysis permuted the HLA or CMV assignments 20 times. A later analysis grouped co-occurring TCRs with DBSCAN, adding TCRdist sequence similarity when clustering within HLA-allele-positive subsets. Co-occurrence clustering excluded repertoires with fewer than 30,000 or more than 120,000 public chains, plus five with anomalous nucleotide sharing. TCRdb provides this immuneACCESS table in a form limited to in-frame rearrangements. Some clones are lacking; in checked studies, under half of them reflect an unresolved V gene, and why the rest are absent is not known. The DNA gave D and trimming, while V, J and clone size come from that table. For this sample the table gives about 170,000 clones, of which less than 80% were detected only once. The top ten clonotypes cover roughly 0.82% of the sample.

The receptor was derived from a female donor in good health and CMV-seronegative. The specimen was PBMCs. This chain joins TRBV11-2 to TRBJ2-7, and 10 junctional nucleotides match TRBD2. CDR3 sequence: CASSRLAGAVPGGEQYF. Read as DNA, the sequence is TGTGCCAGCAGTCGCCTAGCGGGAGCTGTACCCGGAGGCGAGCAGTACTTC.